The sample holds a few counts of the clone carrying this T cell receptor (beta chain). Its antigen is undetermined. This sample was included in a study of blood T cells in healthy people across ages. Findings of the study overall: Any changes in expanded clonotypes were possibly confounded, as donor CMV status remained unknown.

The CDR3 contains 13 residues. V was pared by 10 bases and J by 4 bases, with 15 bases between. Germline V lookup: CDR1 ENHRY, CDR2 SYGVKD. The authors ran a second PCR of about 6 to 11 cycles using a sample-barcoded 5' primer and a J-beta primer mix. TCRdb passed the 5' RACE reads through MiXCR, listing each CDR3 protein once. The table lists just over 800,000 distinct CDR3 sequences, roughly 60% of them singletons. Sequencing was done on a sample of blood. This clonotype was obtained from a man aged 25 to 40 in good health. The rearrangement joins TRBV10-3 to TRBJ2-3; D may match TRBD1 or TRBD2 (5 bases each). The CDR3 DNA is TGTGCCAATAAAGGGACGGTCGCAGATACGCAGTATTTT. This encodes CANKGTVADTQYF.